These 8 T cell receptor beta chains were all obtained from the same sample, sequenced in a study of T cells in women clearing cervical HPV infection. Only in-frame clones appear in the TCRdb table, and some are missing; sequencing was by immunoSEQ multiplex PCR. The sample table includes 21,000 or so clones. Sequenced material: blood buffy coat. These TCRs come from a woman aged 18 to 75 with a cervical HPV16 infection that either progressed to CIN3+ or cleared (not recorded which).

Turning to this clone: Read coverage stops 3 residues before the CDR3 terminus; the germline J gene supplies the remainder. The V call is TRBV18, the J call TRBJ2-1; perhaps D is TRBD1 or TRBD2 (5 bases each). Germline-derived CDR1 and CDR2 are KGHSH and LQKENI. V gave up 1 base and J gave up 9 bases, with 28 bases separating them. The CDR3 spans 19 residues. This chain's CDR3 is CASSPLRIVGRVGVSEQFF. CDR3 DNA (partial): TGTGCCAGCTCACCACTTAGAATCGTAGGCAGGGTGGGAGTAAGTGAG.

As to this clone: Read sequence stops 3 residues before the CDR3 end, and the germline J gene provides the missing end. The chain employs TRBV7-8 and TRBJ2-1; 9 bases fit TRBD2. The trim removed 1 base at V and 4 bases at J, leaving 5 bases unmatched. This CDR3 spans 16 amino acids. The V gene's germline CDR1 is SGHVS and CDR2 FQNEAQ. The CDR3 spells CASSLVAGGRYNEQFF. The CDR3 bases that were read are TGTGCCAGCAGCTTAGTGGCGGGAGGGCGGTACAATGAG.

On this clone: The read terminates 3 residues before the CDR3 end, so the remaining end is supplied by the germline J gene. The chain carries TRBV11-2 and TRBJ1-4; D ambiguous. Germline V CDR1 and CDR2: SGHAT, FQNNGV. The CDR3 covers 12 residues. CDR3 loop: CAGSFPGSPLFF. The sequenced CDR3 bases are TGTGCCGGTTCCTTTCCGGGTTCACCA. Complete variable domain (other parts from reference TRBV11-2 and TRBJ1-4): EAGVAQSPRYKIIEKRQSVAFWCNPISGHATLYWYQQILGQGPKLLIQFQNNGVVDDSQLPKDRFSAERLKGVDSTLKIQPAKLEDSAVYLCAGSFPGSPLFFGSGTQLSVL.

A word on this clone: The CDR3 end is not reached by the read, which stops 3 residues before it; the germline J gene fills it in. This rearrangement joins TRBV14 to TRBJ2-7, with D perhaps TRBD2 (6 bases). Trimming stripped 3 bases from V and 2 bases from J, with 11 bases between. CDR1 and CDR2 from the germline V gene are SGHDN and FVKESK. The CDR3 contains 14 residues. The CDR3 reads CASSQGGPTYEQYF. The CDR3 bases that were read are TGTGCCAGCAGCCAGGGGGGTCCCACCTACGAG.

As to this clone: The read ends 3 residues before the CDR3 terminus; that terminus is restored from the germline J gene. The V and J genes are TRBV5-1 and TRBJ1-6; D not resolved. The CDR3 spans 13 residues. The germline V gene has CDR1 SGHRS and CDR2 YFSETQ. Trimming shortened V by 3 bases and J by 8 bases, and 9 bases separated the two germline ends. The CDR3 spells CASSSVEDSPLHF. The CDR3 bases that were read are TGCGCCAGCAGCTCGGTAGAAGATTCACCC.

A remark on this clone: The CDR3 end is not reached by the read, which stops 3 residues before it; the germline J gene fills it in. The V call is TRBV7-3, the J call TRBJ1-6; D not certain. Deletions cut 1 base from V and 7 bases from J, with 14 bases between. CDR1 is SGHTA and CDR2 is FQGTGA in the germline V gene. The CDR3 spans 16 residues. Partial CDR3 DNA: TGTGCCAGCAGCTTAAACCCAGATCCCCCAAATTCACCC. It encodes CASSLNPDPPNSP. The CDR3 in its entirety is CASSLNPDPPNSPLHF.

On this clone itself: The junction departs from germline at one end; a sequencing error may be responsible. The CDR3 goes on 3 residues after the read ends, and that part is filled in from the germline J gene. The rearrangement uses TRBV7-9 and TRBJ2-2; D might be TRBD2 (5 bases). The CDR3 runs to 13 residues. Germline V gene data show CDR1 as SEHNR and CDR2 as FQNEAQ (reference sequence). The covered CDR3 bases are TGTGCCAGCAGCCTAGCTCATCCCGGGGAG. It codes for CASSLAHPGE. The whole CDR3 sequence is CASSLAHPGELFF.

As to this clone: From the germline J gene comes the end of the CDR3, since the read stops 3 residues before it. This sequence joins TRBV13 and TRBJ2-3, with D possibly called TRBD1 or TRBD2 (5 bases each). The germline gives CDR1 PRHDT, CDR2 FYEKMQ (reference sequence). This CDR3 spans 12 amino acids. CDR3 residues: CASSLGRETQYF. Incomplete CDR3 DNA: TGTGCCAGCAGCTTGGGCAGGGAGACG.